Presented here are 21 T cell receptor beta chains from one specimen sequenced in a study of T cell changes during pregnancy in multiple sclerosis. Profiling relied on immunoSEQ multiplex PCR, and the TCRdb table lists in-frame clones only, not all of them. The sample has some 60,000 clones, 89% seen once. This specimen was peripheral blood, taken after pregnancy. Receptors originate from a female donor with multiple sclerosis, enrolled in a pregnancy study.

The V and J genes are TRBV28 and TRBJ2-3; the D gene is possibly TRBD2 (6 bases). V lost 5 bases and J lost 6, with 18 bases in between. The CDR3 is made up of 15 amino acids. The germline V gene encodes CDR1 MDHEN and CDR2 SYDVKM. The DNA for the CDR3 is TGTGCCAGCAGTCCGCGGCGGATGAGCGGGGATACGCAGTATTTT. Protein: CASSPRRMSGDTQYF.

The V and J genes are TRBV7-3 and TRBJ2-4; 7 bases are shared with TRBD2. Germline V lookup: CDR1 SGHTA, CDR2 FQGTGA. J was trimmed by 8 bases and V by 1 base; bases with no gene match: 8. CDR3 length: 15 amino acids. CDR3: CASSLMRAAGDIQYF. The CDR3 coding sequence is TGTGCCAGCAGCTTAATGCGGGCCGCGGGGGACATTCAGTACTTC.

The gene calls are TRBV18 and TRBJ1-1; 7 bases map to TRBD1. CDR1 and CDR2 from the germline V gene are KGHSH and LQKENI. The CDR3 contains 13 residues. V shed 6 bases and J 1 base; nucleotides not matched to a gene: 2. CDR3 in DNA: TGTGCCAGCTCCGGGGACAGGAACACTGAAGCTTTCTTT. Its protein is CASSGDRNTEAFF.

CDR3 region: CASSIPPYRESNEKLFF. CDR3 sequence (DNA): TGTGCCAGTAGTATCCCTCCGTACAGGGAGAGTAATGAAAAACTGTTTTTT. The chain employs TRBV19 and TRBJ1-4; D possibly corresponds to TRBD1 (6 bases). V lost 3 bases and J 4 bases, leaving 18 bases between the germline ends. Germline CDR1 LNHDA, CDR2 SQIVND (reference sequence). This CDR3 has 17 residues.

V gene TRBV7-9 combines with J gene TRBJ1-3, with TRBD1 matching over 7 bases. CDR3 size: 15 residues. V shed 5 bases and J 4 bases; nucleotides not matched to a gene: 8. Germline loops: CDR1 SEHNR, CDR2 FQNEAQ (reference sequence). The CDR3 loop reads CASSPPQGPGNTIYF. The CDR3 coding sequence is TGTGCCAGCAGCCCACCACAGGGGCCCGGAAACACCATATATTTT.

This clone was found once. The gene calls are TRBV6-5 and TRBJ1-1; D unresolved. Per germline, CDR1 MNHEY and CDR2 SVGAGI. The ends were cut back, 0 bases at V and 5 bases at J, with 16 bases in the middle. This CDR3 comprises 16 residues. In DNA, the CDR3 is TGTGCCAGCAGTTACTCGAAAGCCCGGCGGAGAACTGAAGCTTTCTTT. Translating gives CASSYSKARRRTEAFF.

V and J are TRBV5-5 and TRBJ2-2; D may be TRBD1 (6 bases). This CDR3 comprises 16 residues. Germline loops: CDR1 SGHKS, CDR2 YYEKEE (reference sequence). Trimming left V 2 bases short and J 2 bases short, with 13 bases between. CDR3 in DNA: TGTGCCAGCAGCTTAGGGGGAAGAGGTAACACCGGGGAGCTGTTTTTT. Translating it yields CASSLGGRGNTGELFF.

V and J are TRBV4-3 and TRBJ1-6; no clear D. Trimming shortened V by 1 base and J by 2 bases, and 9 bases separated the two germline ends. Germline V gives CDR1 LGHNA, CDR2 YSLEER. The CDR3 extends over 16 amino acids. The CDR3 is CASSQVRGTYNSPLHF. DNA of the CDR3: TGCGCCAGCAGCCAAGTGCGGGGTACCTATAATTCACCCCTCCACTTT.

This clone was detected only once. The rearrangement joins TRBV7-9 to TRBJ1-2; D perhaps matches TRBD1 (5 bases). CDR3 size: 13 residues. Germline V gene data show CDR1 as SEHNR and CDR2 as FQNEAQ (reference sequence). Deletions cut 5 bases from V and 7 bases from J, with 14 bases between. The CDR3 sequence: CASSRPGEGGYTF. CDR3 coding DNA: TGTGCCAGCAGCCGTCCGGGGGAGGGTGGCTACACCTTC.

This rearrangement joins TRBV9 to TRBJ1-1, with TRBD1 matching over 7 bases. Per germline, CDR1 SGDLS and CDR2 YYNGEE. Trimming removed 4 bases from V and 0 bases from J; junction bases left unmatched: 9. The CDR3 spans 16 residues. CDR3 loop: CASSPTPGTVNTEAFF. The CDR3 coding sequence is TGTGCCAGCAGCCCGACTCCCGGGACAGTGAACACTGAAGCTTTCTTT.

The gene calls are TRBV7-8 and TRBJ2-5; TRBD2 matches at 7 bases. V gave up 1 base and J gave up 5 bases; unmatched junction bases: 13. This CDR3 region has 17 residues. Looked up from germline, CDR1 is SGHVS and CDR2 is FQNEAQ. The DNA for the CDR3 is TGTGCCAGCAGCTTAGGAGGTTGGGACTACCACGGGGAGACCCAGTACTTC. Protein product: CASSLGGWDYHGETQYF.

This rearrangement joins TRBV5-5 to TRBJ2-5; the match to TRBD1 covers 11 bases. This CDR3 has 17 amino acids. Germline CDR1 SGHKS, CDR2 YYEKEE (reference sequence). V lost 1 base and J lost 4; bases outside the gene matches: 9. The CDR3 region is CASSLSPPGTGGETQYF. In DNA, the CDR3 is TGTGCCAGCAGCTTGTCGCCACCCGGGACAGGGGGAGAGACCCAGTACTTC.

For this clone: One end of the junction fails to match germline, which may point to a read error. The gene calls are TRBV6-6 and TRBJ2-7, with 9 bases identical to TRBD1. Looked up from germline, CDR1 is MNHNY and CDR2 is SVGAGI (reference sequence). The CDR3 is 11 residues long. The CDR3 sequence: CASSDRGDSCF. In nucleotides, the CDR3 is TGTGCCAGCAGTGACAGGGGGGACTCTTGCTTC.

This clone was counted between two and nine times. The CDR3 coding sequence is TGCGCCAGCAGCCAAGGGTCTCAGGGACAAGGATCACCCCTCCACTTT. This codes for CASSQGSQGQGSPLHF. V usage is TRBV4-3 and J usage is TRBJ1-6, with a possible D match to TRBD1 (6 bases). The CDR3 has 16 amino acids. Deletions cut 1 base from V and 10 bases from J, with 17 bases between. CDR1 and CDR2 from the germline V gene are LGHNA and YSLEER.

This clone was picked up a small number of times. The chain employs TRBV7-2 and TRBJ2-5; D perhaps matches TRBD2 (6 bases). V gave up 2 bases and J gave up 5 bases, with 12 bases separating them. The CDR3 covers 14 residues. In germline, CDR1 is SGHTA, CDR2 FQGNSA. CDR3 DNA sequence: TGTGCCAGCAGCTTATACGGGGGTGGGGAGACCCAGTACTTC. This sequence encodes CASSLYGGGETQYF.

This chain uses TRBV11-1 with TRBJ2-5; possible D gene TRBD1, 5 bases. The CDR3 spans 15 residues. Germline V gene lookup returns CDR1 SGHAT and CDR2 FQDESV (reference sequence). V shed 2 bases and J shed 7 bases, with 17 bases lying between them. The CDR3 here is CASSLFTVQDGTQYF. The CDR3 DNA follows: TGTGCCAGCAGCTTATTCACAGTACAGGATGGGACCCAGTACTTC.

The CDR3 region has the DNA TGTGCCAGCAGCTTAGCGGGGGCCGCCGTGGCAGATACGCAGTATTTT. Protein product: CASSLAGAAVADTQYF. This chain joins TRBV7-2 and TRBJ2-3; D might be TRBD1 (6 bases). Germline loops: CDR1 SGHTA, CDR2 FQGNSA. This CDR3 is built from 16 residues. V shed 0 bases and J shed 4 bases, with 14 bases lying between them.

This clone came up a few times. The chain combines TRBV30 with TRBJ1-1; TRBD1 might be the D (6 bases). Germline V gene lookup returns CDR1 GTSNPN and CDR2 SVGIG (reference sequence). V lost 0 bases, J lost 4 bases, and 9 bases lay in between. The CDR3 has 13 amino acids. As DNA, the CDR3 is TGTGCCTGGAGTGTACGAGGGGGCACTGAAGCTTTCTTT. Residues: CAWSVRGGTEAFF. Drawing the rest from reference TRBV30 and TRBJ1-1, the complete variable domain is SQTIHQWPATLVQPVGSPLSLECTVEGTSNPNLYWYRQAAGRGLQLLFYSVGIGQISSEVPQNLSASRPQDRQFILSSKKLLLSDSGFYLCAWSVRGGTEAFFGQGTRLTVV.

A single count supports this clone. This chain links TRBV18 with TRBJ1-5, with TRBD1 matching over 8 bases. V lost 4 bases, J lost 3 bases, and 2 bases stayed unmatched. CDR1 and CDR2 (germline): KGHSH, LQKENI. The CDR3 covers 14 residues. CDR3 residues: CASSQQGDNQPQHF. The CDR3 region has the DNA TGTGCCAGCTCACAACAGGGGGACAATCAGCCCCAGCATTTT.

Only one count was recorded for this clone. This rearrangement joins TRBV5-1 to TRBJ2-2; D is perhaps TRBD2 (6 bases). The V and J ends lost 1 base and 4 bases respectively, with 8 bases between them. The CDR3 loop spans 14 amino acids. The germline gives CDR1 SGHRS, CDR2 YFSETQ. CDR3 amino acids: CASSLQEGTGELFF. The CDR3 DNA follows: TGCGCCAGCAGCTTGCAGGAGGGCACCGGGGAGCTGTTTTTT.

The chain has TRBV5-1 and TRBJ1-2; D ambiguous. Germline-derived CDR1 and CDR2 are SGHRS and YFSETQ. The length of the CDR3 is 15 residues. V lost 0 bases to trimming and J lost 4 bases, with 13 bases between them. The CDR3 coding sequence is TGCGCCAGCAGCTTGGAACTACTAGGCGGCTATGGCTACACCTTC. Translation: CASSLELLGGYGYTF.